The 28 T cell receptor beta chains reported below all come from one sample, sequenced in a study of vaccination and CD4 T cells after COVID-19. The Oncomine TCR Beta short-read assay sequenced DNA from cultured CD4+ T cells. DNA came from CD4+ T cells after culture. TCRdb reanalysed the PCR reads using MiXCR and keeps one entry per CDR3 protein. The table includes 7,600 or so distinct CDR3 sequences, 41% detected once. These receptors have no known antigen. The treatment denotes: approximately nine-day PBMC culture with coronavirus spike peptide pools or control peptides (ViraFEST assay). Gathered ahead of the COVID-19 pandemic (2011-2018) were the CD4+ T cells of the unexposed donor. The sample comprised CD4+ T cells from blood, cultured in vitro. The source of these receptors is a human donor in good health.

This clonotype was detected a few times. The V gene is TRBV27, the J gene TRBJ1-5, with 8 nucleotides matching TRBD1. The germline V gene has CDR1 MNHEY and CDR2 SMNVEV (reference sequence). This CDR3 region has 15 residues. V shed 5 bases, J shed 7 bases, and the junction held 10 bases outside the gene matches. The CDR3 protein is CASSERTGGGQPQHF. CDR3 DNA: TGTGCCAGCAGTGAACGAACAGGGGGAGGCCAGCCCCAGCATTTT.

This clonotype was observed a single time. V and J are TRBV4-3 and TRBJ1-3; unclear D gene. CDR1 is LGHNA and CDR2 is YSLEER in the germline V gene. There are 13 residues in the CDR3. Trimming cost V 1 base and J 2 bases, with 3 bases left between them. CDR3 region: CASSQVAGNTIYF. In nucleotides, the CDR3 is TGCGCCAGCAGCCAAGTCGCTGGAAACACCATATATTTT.

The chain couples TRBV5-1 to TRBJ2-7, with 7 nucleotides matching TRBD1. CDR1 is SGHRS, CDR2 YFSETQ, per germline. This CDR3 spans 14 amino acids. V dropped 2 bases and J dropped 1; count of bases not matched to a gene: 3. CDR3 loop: CASSLGGVSYEQYF. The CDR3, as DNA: TGCGCCAGCAGCTTAGGGGGCGTGTCCTACGAGCAGTACTTC.

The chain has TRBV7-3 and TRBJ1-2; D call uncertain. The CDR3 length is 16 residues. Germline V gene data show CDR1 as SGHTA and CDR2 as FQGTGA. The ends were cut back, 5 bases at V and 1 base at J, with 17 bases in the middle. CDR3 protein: CASSPYPRALNYGYTF. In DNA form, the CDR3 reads TGTGCCAGCAGCCCCTACCCGCGAGCTCTTAACTATGGCTACACCTTC.

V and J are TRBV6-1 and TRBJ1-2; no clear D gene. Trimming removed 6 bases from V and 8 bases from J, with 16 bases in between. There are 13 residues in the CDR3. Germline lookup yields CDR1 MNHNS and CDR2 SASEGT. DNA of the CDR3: TGTGCCAGCAGCAGAAAGGATAGTGGGGGCTACACCTTC. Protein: CASSRKDSGGYTF.

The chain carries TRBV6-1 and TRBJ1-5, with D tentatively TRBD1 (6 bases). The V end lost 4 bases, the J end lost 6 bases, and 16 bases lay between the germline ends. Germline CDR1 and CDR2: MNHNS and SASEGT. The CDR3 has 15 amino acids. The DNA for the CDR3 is TGTGCCAGCAGTGGACAGGCGAGTTGGGGTCAGCCCCAGCATTTT. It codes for CASSGQASWGQPQHF.

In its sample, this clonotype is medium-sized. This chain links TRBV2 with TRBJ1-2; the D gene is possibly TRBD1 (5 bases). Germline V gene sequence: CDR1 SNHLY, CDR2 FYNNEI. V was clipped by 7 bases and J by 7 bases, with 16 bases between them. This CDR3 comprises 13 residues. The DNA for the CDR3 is TGTGCCAGCACGGGGGAGAGGGGAGGTGGCTACACCTTC. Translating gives CASTGERGGGYTF.

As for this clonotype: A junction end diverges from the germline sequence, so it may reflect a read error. Here the CDR3 DNA reads TGCAGTGCTGAGGGGGGCGTGGTCTTT. Protein product: CSAEGGVVF. The gene calls are TRBV20-1 and TRBJ1-1; D is possibly TRBD1 (6 bases). Germline V lookup: CDR1 DFQATT, CDR2 SNEGSKA (reference sequence). The CDR3 extends over 9 amino acids.

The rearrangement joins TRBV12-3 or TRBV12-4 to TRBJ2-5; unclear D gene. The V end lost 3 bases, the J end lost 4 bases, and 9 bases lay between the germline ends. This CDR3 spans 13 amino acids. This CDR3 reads CASSFLFGETQYF. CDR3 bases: TGTGCCAGCAGTTTCTTGTTTGGAGAGACCCAGTACTTC.

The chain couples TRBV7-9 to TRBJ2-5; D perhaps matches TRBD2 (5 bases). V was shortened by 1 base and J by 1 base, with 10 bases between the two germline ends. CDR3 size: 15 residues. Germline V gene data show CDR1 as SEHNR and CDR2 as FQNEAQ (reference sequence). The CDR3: CASSLGLSVQETQYF. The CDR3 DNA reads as TGTGCCAGCAGCTTAGGTCTTAGCGTCCAAGAGACCCAGTACTTC.

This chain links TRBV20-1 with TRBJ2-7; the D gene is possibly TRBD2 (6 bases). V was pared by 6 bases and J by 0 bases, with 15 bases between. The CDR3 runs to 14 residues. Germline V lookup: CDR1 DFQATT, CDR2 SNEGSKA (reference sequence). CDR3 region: CSARGGRSSYEQYF. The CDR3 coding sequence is TGCAGTGCCCGCGGAGGGAGGAGCTCCTACGAGCAGTACTTC.

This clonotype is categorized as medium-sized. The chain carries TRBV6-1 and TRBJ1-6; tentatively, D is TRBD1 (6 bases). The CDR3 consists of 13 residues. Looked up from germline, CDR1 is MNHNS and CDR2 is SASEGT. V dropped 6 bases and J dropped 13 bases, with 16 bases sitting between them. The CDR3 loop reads CASSTGHPLPLHF. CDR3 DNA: TGTGCCAGCAGCACGGGACACCCCCTGCCCCTCCACTTT.

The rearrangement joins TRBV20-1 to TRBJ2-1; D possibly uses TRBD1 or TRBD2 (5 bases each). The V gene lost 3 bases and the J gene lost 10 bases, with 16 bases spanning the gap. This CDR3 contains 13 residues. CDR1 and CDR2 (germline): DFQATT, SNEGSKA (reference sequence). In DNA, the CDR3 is TGCAGTGCTAGTGGGACGGGTATAGGGGAGCAGTTCTTC. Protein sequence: CSASGTGIGEQFF.

The DNA of the CDR3 is TGTGCCAGCAGCTTAGCTCCGGGGGGTCAGCCCCAGCATTTT. It is translated as CASSLAPGGQPQHF. This sequence joins TRBV7-2 and TRBJ1-5, with a tentative D call TRBD1 (5 bases). CDR1 SGHTA and CDR2 FQGNSA come from the germline V gene. Trimming stripped 0 bases from V and 6 bases from J, with 9 bases between. The CDR3 is made up of 14 amino acids. Using reference TRBV7-2 and TRBJ1-5 for the parts outside the CDR3, the full variable domain is GAGVSQSPSNKVTEKGKDVELRCDPISGHTALYWYRQSLGQGLEFLIYFQGNSAPDKSGLPSDRFSAERTGGSVSTLTIQRTQQEDSAVYLCASSLAPGGQPQHFGDGTRLSIL.

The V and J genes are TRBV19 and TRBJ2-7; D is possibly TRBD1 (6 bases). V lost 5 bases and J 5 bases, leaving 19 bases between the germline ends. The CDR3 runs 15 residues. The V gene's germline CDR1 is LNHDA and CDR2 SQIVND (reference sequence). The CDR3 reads CASSLLTGALNEQYF. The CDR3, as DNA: TGTGCCAGTAGTCTATTGACAGGAGCTCTGAACGAGCAGTACTTC.

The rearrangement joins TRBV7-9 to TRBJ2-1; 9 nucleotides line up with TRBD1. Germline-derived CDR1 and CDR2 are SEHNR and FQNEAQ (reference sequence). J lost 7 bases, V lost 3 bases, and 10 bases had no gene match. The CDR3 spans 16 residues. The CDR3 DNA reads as TGTGCCAGCAGCTTCGGAACAGGGGGCAGCGTTAATGAGCAGTTCTTC. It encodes CASSFGTGGSVNEQFF.

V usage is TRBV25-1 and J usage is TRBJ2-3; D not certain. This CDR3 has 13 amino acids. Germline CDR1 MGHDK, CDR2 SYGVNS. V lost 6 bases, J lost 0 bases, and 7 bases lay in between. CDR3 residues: CASRNPSTDTQYF. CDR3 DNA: TGTGCCAGCAGGAACCCCAGCACAGATACGCAGTATTTT.

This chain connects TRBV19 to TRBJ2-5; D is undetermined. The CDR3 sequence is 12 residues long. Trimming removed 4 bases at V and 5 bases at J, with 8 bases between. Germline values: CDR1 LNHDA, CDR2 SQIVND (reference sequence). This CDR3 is CASSRGGETQYF. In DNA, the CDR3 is TGTGCCAGTAGTAGGGGTGGGGAGACCCAGTACTTC.

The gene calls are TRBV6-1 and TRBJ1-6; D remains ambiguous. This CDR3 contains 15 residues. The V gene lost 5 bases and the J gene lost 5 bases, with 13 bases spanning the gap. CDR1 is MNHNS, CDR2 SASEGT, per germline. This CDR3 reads CASSPGTGHNSPLHF. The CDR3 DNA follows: TGTGCCAGCAGTCCCGGAACGGGCCATAATTCACCCCTCCACTTT.

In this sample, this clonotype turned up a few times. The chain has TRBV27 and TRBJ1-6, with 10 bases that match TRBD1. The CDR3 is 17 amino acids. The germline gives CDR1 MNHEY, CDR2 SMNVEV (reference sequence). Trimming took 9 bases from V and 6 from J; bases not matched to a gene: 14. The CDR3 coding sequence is TGTGCCAGTCGAGACCTAGGACAGGGGGGCCTTAATTCACCCCTCCACTTT. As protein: CASRDLGQGGLNSPLHF.

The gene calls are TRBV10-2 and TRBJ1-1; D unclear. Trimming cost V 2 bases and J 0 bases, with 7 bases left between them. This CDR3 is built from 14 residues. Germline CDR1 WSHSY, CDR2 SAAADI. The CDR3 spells CASSEPTMNTEAFF. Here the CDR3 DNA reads TGCGCCAGCAGTGAGCCGACAATGAACACTGAAGCTTTCTTT.

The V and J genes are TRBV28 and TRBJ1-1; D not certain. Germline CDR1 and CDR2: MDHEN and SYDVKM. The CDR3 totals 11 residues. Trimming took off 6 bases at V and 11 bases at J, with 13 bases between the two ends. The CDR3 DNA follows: TGTGCCAGCAGCCTACCGAGTGTGGCTTTCTTT. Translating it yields CASSLPSVAFF.

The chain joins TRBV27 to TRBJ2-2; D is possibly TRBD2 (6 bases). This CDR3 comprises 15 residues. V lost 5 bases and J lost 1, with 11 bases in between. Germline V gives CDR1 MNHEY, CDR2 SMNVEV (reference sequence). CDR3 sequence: CASSRLARNTGELFF. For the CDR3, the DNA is TGTGCCAGCAGTAGGCTAGCGAGGAACACCGGGGAGCTGTTTTTT.

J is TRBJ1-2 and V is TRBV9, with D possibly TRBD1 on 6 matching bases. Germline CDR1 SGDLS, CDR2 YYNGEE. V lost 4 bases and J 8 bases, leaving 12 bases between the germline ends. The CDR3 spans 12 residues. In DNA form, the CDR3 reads TGTGCCAGCAGCCCCCAGGGGTTAGGCTACACCTTC. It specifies CASSPQGLGYTF.

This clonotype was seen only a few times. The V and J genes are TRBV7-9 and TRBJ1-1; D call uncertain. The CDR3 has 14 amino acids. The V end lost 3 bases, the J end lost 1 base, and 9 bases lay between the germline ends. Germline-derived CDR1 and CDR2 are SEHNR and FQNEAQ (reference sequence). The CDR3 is CASSFASRNTEAFF. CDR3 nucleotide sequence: TGTGCCAGCAGCTTTGCGTCCAGGAACACTGAAGCTTTCTTT.

The CDR3 here is CASSFPREGDTEAFF. The CDR3 region has the DNA TGTGCCAGCAGCTTTCCCAGGGAGGGAGACACTGAAGCTTTCTTT. This chain uses TRBV21-1 with TRBJ1-1. TRBV21-1 is shown as a pseudogene. The CDR3 loop spans 15 amino acids.

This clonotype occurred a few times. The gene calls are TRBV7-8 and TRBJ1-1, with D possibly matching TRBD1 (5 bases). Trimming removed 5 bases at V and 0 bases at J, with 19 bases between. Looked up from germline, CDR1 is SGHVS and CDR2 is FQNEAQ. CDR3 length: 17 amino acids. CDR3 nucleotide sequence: TGTGCCAGCAGCCCCTACCGTTTCGCGGGGGTGAACACTGAAGCTTTCTTT. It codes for CASSPYRFAGVNTEAFF.

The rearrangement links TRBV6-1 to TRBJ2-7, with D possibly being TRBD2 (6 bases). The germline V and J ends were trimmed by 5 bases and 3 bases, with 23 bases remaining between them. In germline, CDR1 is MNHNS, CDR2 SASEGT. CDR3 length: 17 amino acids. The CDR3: CASSPIPTLAHIYEQYF. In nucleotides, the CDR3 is TGTGCCAGCAGTCCCATACCTACTCTAGCGCACATCTACGAGCAGTACTTC.